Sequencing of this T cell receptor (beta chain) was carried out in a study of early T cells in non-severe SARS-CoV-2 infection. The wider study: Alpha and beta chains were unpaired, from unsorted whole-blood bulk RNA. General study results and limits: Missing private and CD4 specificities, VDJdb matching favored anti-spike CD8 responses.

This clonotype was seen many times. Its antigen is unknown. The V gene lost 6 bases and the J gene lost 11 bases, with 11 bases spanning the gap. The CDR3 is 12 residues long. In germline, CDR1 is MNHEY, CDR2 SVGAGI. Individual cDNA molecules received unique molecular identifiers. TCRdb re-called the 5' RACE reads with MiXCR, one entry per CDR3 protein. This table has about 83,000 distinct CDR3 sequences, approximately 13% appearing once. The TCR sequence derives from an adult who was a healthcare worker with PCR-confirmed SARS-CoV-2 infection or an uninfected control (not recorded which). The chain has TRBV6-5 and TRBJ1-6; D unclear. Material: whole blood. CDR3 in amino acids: CASRRPLTPLHF. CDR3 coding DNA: TGTGCCAGCAGACGACCGCTAACACCCCTCCACTTT.